These T cell receptor beta chains were read from a single sample in a study of T cells after posttransplantation cyclophosphamide. TCRdb's table, derived via immunoSEQ multiplex PCR, lists solely in-frame clones and lacks some. The sample records 25,000 to 30,000 clones, approximately 90% being singletons. Sequencing used PBMCs. The receptors were gathered from a man between 50 and 59 years old. Both conserved end residues are part of each CDR3. Size is stated for part of the rows, as once, few or many counts, or as a class when the clone is expanded.

>.|TRBJ1-1|TRBV4-1
CASSRNRGGAEAFF
>.|TRBJ2-1|TRBV11-1
CASSSSGGFYNEQFF
>.|TRBJ2-2|TRBV7-3
CASRQTTTGELFF
>.|TRBJ1-6|TRBV7-3
CASSFSGGSSPLHF
>once|TRBJ1-5|TRBV19
CASSPGQKNQPQHF
>.|TRBJ1-1|TRBV11-3
CASSLGGGTDTEAFF
>.|TRBJ1-5|TRBV9
CASSVGLANQPQHF
>.|TRBJ1-4|TRBV5-1
CASSLGQTNEKLFF
>.|TRBJ2-7|TRBV9
CASSANLGPTLEQYF
>.|TRBJ2-1|TRBV30
CAWGREDGLQFF
>once|TRBJ1-6|TRBV5-8
CASTRRDRFNSPLHF
>.|TRBJ1-2|TRBV5-6
CASDRGNYGYTF
>.|TRBJ2-1|TRBV11-2
CASSLIRGYEQFF
>medium-sized|TRBJ1-2|TRBV14
CASSQTTGNGYTF
>.|TRBJ2-1|TRBV5-1
CASSFGTKGNGQFF
>few|TRBJ1-1|TRBV30
CAWTDILTRGTEAFF
>.|TRBJ2-3|TRBV7-2
CASSSPHTDTQYF
>.|TRBJ1-2|TRBV7-3
CASSAEASNYGYTF
>.|TRBJ2-1|TRBV19
CASSIRVLGGNEQFF
>.|TRBJ1-2|TRBV9
CASSVGQGNYGYTF
>.|TRBJ2-5|TRBV4-1
CASSPPPGLAGGTQYF
>.|TRBJ2-1|TRBV10-3
CAISPGGFYNEQFF
>.|TRBJ1-3|TRBV6-1
CASSTIDRAGNTIYF
>.|TRBJ1-1|TRBV9
CASSVDGTGNTEAFF
>.|TRBJ2-2|TRBV7-9
CASYLSRLGGFDTGELFF
>.|TRBJ1-1|TRBV28
CASSPDTYTEAFF
>.|TRBJ1-1|TRBV6-5
CASILFRGLPEAFF
>.|TRBJ2-5|TRBV30
CAWRSTGSGQYF
>.|TRBJ2-1|TRBV4-3
CASSQEPGNEQFF
>.|TRBJ1-4|TRBV2
CASSEMDRVGEKLFF
>.|TRBJ1-1|TRBV18
CASSPYSRWDTEAFF
>.|TRBJ2-3|TRBV5-1
CASSGLSSTDTQYF
>.|TRBJ2-2|TRBV5-1
CASSLRTGGDTGELFF
>.|TRBJ1-4|TRBV29-1
CSVETAPDQEKLFF
>.|TRBJ2-1|TRBV29-1
CSVDDEDRTNNEQFF
>.|TRBJ1-1|TRBV6-5
CASSYSNGWRAFF
>.|TRBJ2-7|TRBV5-5
CASSPRQGSYEQYF
>.|TRBJ2-1|TRBV2
CASNNGAIYNEQFF
>.|TRBJ1-6|TRBV5-1
CASSLAGTGRSPLHF
>once|TRBJ2-3|TRBV19
CASSIRGFTDTQYF
>.|TRBJ1-2|TRBV12-2
CASRYTNYGYTF
>.|TRBJ2-6|TRBV19
CASSSTGGAGANVLTF
>.|TRBJ1-1|TRBV6-6
CASSPSPRVNTEAFF
>.|TRBJ1-1|TRBV2
CASRRGVDTEAFF
>.|TRBJ1-2|TRBV7-3
CASSLGQEYGYTF
>few|TRBJ1-3|TRBV5-1
CASSLQGFGNTIYF
>.|TRBJ2-5|TRBV11-3
CASSPRGQGGETQYF
>.|TRBJ2-7|TRBV11-2
CASSPRLAGEAYEQYF
>.|TRBJ1-1|TRBV5-1
CASSVLQGPNTEAFF
>.|TRBJ1-1|TRBV9
CASSPQSMNTEAFF
>.|TRBJ2-6|TRBV9
CASSAGSAGANVLTF
>.|TRBJ2-2|TRBV11-3
CASSLSGGADTGELFF
>.|TRBJ2-7|TRBV28
CASSLGGGTYEQYF
>.|TRBJ1-1|TRBV9
CASSPIRNTEAFF
>.|TRBJ2-3|TRBV7-2
CASSLGADTQYF
>.|TRBJ1-1|TRBV9
CASNRAEGTEAFF
>.|TRBJ2-1|TRBV5-4
CASSLGGLHYNEQFF